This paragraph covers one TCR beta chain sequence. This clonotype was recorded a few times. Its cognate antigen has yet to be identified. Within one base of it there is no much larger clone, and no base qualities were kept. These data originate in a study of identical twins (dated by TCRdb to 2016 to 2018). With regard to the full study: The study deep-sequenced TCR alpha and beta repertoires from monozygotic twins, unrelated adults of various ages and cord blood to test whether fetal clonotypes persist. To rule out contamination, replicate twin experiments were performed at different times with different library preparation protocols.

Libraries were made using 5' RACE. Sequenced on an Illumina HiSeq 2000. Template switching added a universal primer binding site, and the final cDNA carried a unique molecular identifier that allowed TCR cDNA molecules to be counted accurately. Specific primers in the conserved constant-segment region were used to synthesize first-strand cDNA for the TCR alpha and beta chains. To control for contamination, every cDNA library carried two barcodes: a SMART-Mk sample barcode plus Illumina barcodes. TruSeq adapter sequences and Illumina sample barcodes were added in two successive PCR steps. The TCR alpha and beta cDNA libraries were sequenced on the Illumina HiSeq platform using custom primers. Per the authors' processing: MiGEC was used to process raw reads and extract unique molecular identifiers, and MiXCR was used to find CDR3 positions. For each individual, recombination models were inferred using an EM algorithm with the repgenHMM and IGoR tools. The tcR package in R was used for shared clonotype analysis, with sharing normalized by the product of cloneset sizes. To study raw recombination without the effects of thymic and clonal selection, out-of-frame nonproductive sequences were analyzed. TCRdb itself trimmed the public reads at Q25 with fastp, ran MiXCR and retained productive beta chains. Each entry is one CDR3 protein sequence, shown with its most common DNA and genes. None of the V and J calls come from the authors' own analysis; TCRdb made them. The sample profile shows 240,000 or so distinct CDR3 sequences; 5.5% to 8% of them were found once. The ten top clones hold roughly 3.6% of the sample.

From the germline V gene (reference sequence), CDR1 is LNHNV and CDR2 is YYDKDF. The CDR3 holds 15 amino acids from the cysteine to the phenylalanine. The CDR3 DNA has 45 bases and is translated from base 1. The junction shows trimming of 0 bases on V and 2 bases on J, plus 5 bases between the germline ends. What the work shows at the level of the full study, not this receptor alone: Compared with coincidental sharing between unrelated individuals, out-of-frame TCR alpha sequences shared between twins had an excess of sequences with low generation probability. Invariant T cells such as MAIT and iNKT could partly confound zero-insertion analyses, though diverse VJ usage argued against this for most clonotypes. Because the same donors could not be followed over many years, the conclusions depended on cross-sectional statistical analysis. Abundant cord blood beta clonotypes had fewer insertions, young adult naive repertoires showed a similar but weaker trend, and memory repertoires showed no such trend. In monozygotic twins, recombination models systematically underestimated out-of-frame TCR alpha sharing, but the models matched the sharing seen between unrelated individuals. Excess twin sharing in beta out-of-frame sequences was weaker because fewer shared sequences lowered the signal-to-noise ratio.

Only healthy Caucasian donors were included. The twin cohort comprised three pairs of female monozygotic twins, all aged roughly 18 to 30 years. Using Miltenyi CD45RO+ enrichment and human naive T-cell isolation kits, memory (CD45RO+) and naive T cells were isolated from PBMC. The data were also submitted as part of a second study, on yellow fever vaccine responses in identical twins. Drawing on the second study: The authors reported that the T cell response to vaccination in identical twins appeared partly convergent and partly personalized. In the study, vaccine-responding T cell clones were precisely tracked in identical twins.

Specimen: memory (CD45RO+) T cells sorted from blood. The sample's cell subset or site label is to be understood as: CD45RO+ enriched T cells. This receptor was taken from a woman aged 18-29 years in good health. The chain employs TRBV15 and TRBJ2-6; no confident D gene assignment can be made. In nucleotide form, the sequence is TGTGCCACCAGCAGAGAGAGAACTGGGGCCAACGTCCTGACTTTC. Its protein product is CATSRERTGANVLTF.